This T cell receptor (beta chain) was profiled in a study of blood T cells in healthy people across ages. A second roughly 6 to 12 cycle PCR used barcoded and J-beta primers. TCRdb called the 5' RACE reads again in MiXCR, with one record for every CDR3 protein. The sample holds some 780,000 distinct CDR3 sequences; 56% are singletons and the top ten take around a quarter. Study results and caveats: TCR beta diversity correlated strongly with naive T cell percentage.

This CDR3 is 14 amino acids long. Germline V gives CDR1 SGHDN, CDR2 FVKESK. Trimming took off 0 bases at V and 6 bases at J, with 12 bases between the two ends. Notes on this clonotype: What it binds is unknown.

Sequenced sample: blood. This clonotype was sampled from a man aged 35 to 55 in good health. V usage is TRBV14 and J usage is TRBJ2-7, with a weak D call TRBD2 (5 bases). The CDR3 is CASSQDFSAGEQYF. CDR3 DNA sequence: TGTGCCAGCAGCCAAGATTTTAGCGCGGGCGAGCAGTACTTC.